Listed below are T cell receptor beta chains from one sample, sequenced in a study of blood T cell repertoires in COVID-19. The assay was immunoSEQ multiplex PCR, and TCRdb's table has in-frame clones only and misses some. The repertoire includes hundreds of thousands of clones, approximately 84% of them detected once, and over 0.95% sits in the top ten. Sequencing was carried out using peripheral blood. Receptor source: a man between 35 and 55 years old with acute or convalescent COVID-19. The CDR3 runs from the conserved cysteine through the conserved F or W. The D gene is left open where the match is weak. Some rows mark clone size as missing; the rest say once, few, many or name a class of expanded clone.

v_call,j_call,cdr3_length,clone_size,d_call,cdr3_aa,cdr3_nt
TRBV21-1,TRBJ2-5,14,-,-,CASSKNPPKETQYF,TGTGCCAGCAGCAAAAATCCCCCAAAAGAGACCCAGTACTTC
TRBV5-1,TRBJ1-2,16,-,TRBD1,CASSLSRTGEVYGYTF,TGCGCCAGCAGCTTGTCTCGGACAGGGGAGGTCTATGGCTACACCTTC
TRBV21-1,TRBJ2-4,18,-,-,CASSKAVQGMWAKNIQYF,TGTGCCAGCAGCAAAGCAGTACAGGGGATGTGGGCCAAAAACATTCAGTACTTC
TRBV5-1,TRBJ2-2,12,-,TRBD1,CASSETGGLPHF,TGCGCCAGCAGCGAGACAGGGGGCCTCCCTCATTTT
TRBV25-1,TRBJ1-5,16,-,TRBD1,CASSEGNRGSNQPQHF,TGTGCCAGCAGTGAGGGTAACAGGGGAAGCAATCAGCCCCAGCATTTT
TRBV5-4,TRBJ1-2,15,-,TRBD1,CASSSPGQGSGGYTF,TGTGCCAGCAGCTCCCCGGGACAGGGGTCTGGAGGCTACACCTTC
TRBV19,TRBJ1-2,15,-,-,CASRLTGNLVYGYTF,TGTGCCAGTAGGCTCACAGGGAACCTCGTCTATGGCTACACCTTC
TRBV3-1/TRBV3-2,TRBJ1-3,17,-,-,CASSQGLSGGGGNTIYF,TGTGCCAGCAGCCAAGGATTGAGCGGGGGCGGGGGAAACACCATATATTTT
TRBV6-5,TRBJ1-5,15,few,TRBD1,CASSLETGGNQPQHF,TGTGCCAGCAGTCTTGAGACAGGGGGCAATCAGCCCCAGCATTTT
TRBV19,TRBJ2-2,15,-,-,CTSTPRGKNTGELFF,TGTACCAGTACCCCTCGGGGAAAGAACACCGGGGAGCTGTTTTTT
TRBV30,TRBJ1-6,13,-,-,CAGEGSYNSPLHF,TGTGCCGGAGAGGGCTCCTATAATTCACCCCTCCACTTT
TRBV5-6,TRBJ1-4,14,-,-,CASSFSPGTEKLFF,TGTGCCAGCAGCTTCTCTCCGGGGACAGAAAAACTGTTTTTT
TRBV7-8,TRBJ2-7,14,-,TRBD2,CASSQRGRGYEQYF,TGTGCCAGCAGCCAGCGGGGGAGGGGCTACGAGCAGTACTTC
TRBV4-2,TRBJ2-2,13,-,-,CASSPVLGGELFF,TGTGCCAGCAGCCCGGTTCTCGGGGGGGAGCTGTTTTTT
TRBV9,TRBJ1-4,14,-,TRBD1,CASSMGQGREKLFF,TGTGCCAGCAGCATGGGACAGGGACGTGAAAAACTGTTTTTT
TRBV2,TRBJ2-2,16,-,TRBD1,CASSAFGTGNTGELFF,TGTGCCAGCAGTGCGTTCGGGACAGGGAACACCGGGGAGCTGTTTTTT
TRBV27,TRBJ1-6,15,-,-,CASSILATTNSPLHF,TGTGCCAGCAGTATATTAGCCACAACTAATTCACCCCTCCACTTT
TRBV5-1,TRBJ2-3,16,-,TRBD2,CASSLGASGLTDTQYF,TGCGCCAGCAGCTTGGGGGCTAGCGGGCTCACAGATACGCAGTATTTT
TRBV7-3,TRBJ1-5,19,-,TRBD1,CASSHPPDRALDSNQPQHF,TGTGCCAGCAGTCACCCCCCGGACAGGGCCTTAGATAGCAATCAGCCCCAGCATTTT
TRBV7-9,TRBJ2-7,11,few,-,CASSGHREQYF,TGTGCCAGCAGCGGACACAGGGAGCAGTACTTC
TRBV2,TRBJ2-7,12,-,TRBD2,CASSGGPYEQYF,TGTGCCAGCTCGGGGGGTCCCTACGAGCAGTACTTC
TRBV4-2,TRBJ2-1,15,-,-,CASSDMPGAYNEQFF,TGTGCCAGCAGTGACATGCCGGGGGCCTACAATGAGCAGTTCTTC
TRBV7-6,TRBJ1-3,14,-,TRBD1,CASSGQVSGNTIYF,TGTGCCAGCAGCGGACAGGTTTCTGGAAACACCATATATTTT
TRBV7-9,TRBJ2-3,16,-,-,CASSLVTTRGTDTQYF,TGTGCCAGCAGCTTAGTAACTACACGGGGTACGGATACGCAGTATTTT
TRBV5-1,TRBJ2-7,15,-,-,CASSLDPGGSYEQYF,TGCGCCAGCAGCTTGGATCCCGGGGGATCCTACGAGCAGTACTTC
TRBV6-4,TRBJ1-1,14,-,-,CASSATTLNTEAFF,TGTGCCAGCAGTGCGACAACTCTGAACACTGAAGCTTTCTTT
TRBV5-5,TRBJ1-5,17,-,TRBD1,CASSLHPGQGANQPQHF,TGTGCCAGCAGCTTGCATCCGGGACAGGGAGCAAATCAGCCCCAGCATTTT
TRBV6-6,TRBJ2-2,15,-,-,CASSLPFRGAGELFF,TGTGCCAGCAGCCTTCCATTTCGCGGGGCCGGGGAGCTGTTTTTT
TRBV6-6,TRBJ1-1,16,-,-,CASSTQGRARDTEAFF,TGTGCCAGCAGTACCCAGGGGAGAGCGAGGGACACTGAAGCTTTCTTT
TRBV7-8,TRBJ2-3,15,-,TRBD2,CASSFGRGGPDTQYF,TGTGCCAGCAGCTTCGGGCGGGGGGGGCCAGATACGCAGTATTTT
TRBV5-4,TRBJ1-3,14,-,-,CASSLGQNGNTIYF,TGTGCCAGCAGCTTGGGGCAGAACGGAAACACCATATATTTT
TRBV6-5,TRBJ2-7,14,few,-,CASTADSSLYEQYF,TGTGCCAGCACTGCGGACAGCTCTCTTTACGAGCAGTACTTC
TRBV10-3,TRBJ1-3,12,-,-,CAITGSGNTIYF,TGTGCCATCACGGGCTCTGGAAACACCATATATTTT
TRBV7-2,TRBJ2-1,15,few,-,CASSLLAGAYNEQFF,TGTGCCAGCAGCTTACTGGCGGGGGCTTACAATGAGCAGTTCTTC
TRBV5-4,TRBJ2-7,15,-,TRBD1,CASSLGGGGRFEQYF,TGTGCCAGCAGCTTGGGAGGGGGCGGTCGGTTCGAGCAGTACTTC
TRBV11-2,TRBJ1-1,17,-,TRBD1,CASSLKGQGLLPTEAFF,TGTGCCAGCAGCTTAAAGGGACAGGGCCTATTACCCACTGAAGCTTTCTTT
TRBV6-5,TRBJ1-1,15,-,TRBD1,CASSYSGRGLAEAFF,TGTGCCAGCAGTTACTCGGGCAGGGGGTTAGCTGAAGCTTTCTTT
TRBV28,TRBJ1-6,13,few,-,CASSRTENSPLHF,TGTGCCAGCAGCCGGACAGAAAATTCACCCCTCCACTTT
TRBV19,TRBJ2-1,14,-,-,CASNPGRLYNEQFF,TGTGCCAGTAATCCAGGGCGCCTCTACAATGAGCAGTTCTTC
TRBV4-3,TRBJ2-7,15,-,TRBD2,CASSQATGGAYEQYF,TGCGCCAGCAGCCAAGCTACCGGGGGGGCCTACGAGCAGTACTTC
TRBV7-6,TRBJ2-1,16,-,-,CASSPGGTVSYNEQFF,TGTGCCAGCAGCCCGGGGGGGACAGTCTCCTACAATGAGCAGTTCTTC
TRBV28,TRBJ1-2,12,-,TRBD1,CASNRGSYGYTF,TGTGCCAGTAACAGGGGGAGCTATGGCTACACCTTC
TRBV7-9,TRBJ2-5,14,-,TRBD1,CASSWGQGGETQYF,TGTGCCAGCAGCTGGGGACAGGGTGGGGAGACCCAGTACTTC
TRBV6-6,TRBJ1-2,15,-,TRBD1,CASSYSTGGGYGYTF,TGTGCCAGCAGTTACTCGACAGGGGGCGGCTATGGCTACACCTTC
TRBV19,TRBJ2-7,15,-,TRBD1,CASSIEGRGSYEQYF,TGTGCCAGTAGTATAGAAGGCAGGGGGTCCTACGAGCAGTACTTC
TRBV28,TRBJ1-5,14,-,-,CASKGGNSNQPQHF,TGTGCCAGCAAGGGAGGGAATAGCAATCAGCCCCAGCATTTT
TRBV18,TRBJ1-2,15,-,TRBD1,CASSSNRGTLYGYTF,TGTGCCAGCTCATCCAACAGGGGGACCCTCTATGGCTACACCTTC
TRBV7-3,TRBJ2-6,16,once,-,CASGPTGLGGANVLTF,TGTGCCAGCGGGCCGACAGGCCTGGGGGGGGCCAACGTCCTGACTTTC
TRBV6-5,TRBJ1-1,14,-,-,CASSYEAVPTEAFF,TGTGCCAGCAGTTACGAAGCCGTCCCTACTGAAGCTTTCTTT
TRBV5-6,TRBJ1-1,13,few,-,CASSDSYRDQAFF,TGTGCCAGCAGCGACTCTTACAGGGATCAAGCTTTCTTT
TRBV6-1,TRBJ1-2,15,-,-,CASSEVAEPNYGYTF,TGTGCCAGCAGTGAAGTGGCGGAGCCCAACTATGGCTACACCTTC
TRBV12-3/TRBV12-4,TRBJ2-7,13,-,-,CASTLGLAYEQYF,TGTGCCAGCACCTTGGGACTGGCCTACGAGCAGTACTTC
TRBV5-1,TRBJ1-2,15,-,TRBD1,CASSTRQGGNYGYTF,TGCGCCAGCAGCACCCGACAGGGGGGGAACTATGGCTACACCTTC
TRBV9,TRBJ2-3,17,-,TRBD2,CASSTPAAGGLSDTQYF,TGTGCCAGCAGCACCCCGGCGGCGGGGGGGCTATCGGATACGCAGTATTTT
TRBV6-6,TRBJ1-5,11,once,-,CASRGGQPQHF,TGTGCCAGCCGGGGGGGCCAGCCCCAGCATTTT
TRBV3-1/TRBV3-2,TRBJ1-5,15,-,TRBD1,CASSPSRGGNQPQHF,TGTGCCAGCAGCCCCAGCAGGGGGGGCAATCAGCCCCAGCATTTT
TRBV25-1,TRBJ2-7,13,few,TRBD1,CASTDRESYEQYF,TGTGCCAGCACCGACAGGGAATCCTACGAGCAGTACTTC